This TCR beta chain derives from a study of PD-L1 blockade in urothelial cancer. Deletions cut 0 bases from V and 7 bases from J, with 15 bases between. In germline, CDR1 is GTSNPN, CDR2 SVGIG (reference sequence). The CDR3 totals 15 residues. Using immunoSEQ multiplex PCR, the repertoire was profiled, and TCRdb retains in-frame clones only, with some absent. This sample carries around 82,000 clones, 84% of them seen once, and the ten largest clones take 2% to 2.5%. Time point of the sample: pretreatment peripheral blood. The receptor comes from a man aged 60 to 75 with urothelial cancer. The sample in question was PBMCs, obtained around atezolizumab (anti-PD-L1) treatment. The V call is TRBV30, the J call TRBJ2-2, with TRBD1 as a possible D gene (6 bases). CDR3 coding DNA: TGTGCCTGGAGTGTAGCCAGGGGAATGGTCGGGGAGCTGTTTTTT. Its translation: CAWSVARGMVGELFF.